What follows describes a single T cell receptor (beta chain). Its specificity is unknown. The germline CDR1 and CDR2 sequences are MGHRA and YSYEKL. The CDR3 is 18 residues long. V lost 5 bases, J lost 4 bases, and 9 bases stayed unmatched. Assay: immunoSEQ multiplex PCR; the TCRdb copy retains only in-frame clones and omits some. The table records 90,000 to 95,000 clones, roughly nine tenths of them present only once. These data come from a study of T cell responses to AZD1222 COVID-19 vaccine. Study results and limitations: Dominant at 160-218 and 743-854, vaccine-associated CD4 TCRs also spanned spike. Nearly half of unique spike-specific TCRs reportedly avoided B.1.351 and B.1.1.7 mutated regions.

The genes are TRBV4-1 and TRBJ2-6; TRBD2 aligns across 12 bases. The sequencing used peripheral blood, collected on day 0 of AZD1222 vaccination. The TCR originated in an adult in good health. CDR3 bases: TGCGCCAGCAGCGACCTAGCGGGGGGGCCGAGAGGGGCCAACGTCCTGACTTTC. Its protein is CASSDLAGGPRGANVLTF.